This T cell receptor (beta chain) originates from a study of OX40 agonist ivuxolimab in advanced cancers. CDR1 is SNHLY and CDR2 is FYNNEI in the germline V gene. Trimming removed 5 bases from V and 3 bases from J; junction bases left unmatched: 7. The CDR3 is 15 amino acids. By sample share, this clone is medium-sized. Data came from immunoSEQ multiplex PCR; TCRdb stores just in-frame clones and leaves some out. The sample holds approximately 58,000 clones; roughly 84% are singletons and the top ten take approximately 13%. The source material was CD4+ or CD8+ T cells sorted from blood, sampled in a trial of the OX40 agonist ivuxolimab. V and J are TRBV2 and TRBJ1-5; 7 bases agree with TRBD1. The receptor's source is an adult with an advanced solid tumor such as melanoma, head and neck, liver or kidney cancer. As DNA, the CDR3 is TGTGCCAGCAGTTTTGAGGACAGGTACAATCAGCCCCAGCATTTT. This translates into CASSFEDRYNQPQHF.